The count of the clone carrying this T cell receptor beta chain is one. Its antigen is currently unknown. Trimming removed 0 bases from V and 4 bases from J, with 7 bases in between. CDR1 SEHNR and CDR2 FQNEAQ come from the germline V gene (reference sequence). This CDR3 comprises 14 residues. This record comes from a study of cytomegalovirus exposure and HLA in healthy donors. Study-wide points: Specific recognition of CMV antigens was confirmed in vitro for a few chains (all CMV-associated).

13 Jbeta primers and 60 Vbeta primers were used for the PCR. How the authors handled the data: The authors later counted roughly 79 million unique TCR beta chains, roughly 11 million of them shared. Assay used: immunoSEQ multiplex PCR; TCRdb lists only in-frame clones, some missing. Clone size and V and J calls were adopted from that table, with D and trimming inferred from the DNA. Altogether about 140,000 clones are present, about three quarters being singletons, with the ten largest covering 1% to 1.5%. The sequence was obtained from a male donor in good health and CMV-seropositive. The chain employs TRBV7-9 and TRBJ1-3; D call uncertain. Material: PBMCs. The CDR3 nucleotides read TGTGCCAGCAGCTTAGCAGTAGCGGGAAACACCATATATTTT. This sequence encodes CASSLAVAGNTIYF. Drawing the rest from reference TRBV7-9 and TRBJ1-3, the complete variable domain is DTGVSQNPRHKITKRGQNVTFRCDPISEHNRLYWYRQTLGQGPEFLTYFQNEAQLEKSRLLSDRFSAERPKGSFSTLEIQRTEQGDSAMYLCASSLAVAGNTIYFGEGSWLTVV.